The clone carrying this T cell receptor (beta chain) was detected only a few times. The target antigen is unknown. This sample is drawn from a study of early T cells in non-severe SARS-CoV-2 infection. As for the study in general: Sequencing used unsorted whole-blood bulk RNA, so chains lack pairing.

This CDR3 has 16 residues. The germline V gene encodes CDR1 PRHDT and CDR2 FYEKMQ (reference sequence). J gave up 1 base and V 4 bases, and 7 bases lay outside the gene matches. The study's findings and limits: Matches to VDJdb favored anti-spike CD8 responses and missed private and CD4 specificities.

Tagging with unique molecular identifiers was applied to individual cDNA molecules. TCRdb passed the 5' RACE reads through MiXCR, listing each CDR3 protein once. The table lists under 90,000 distinct CDR3 sequences, 14% of them singletons. Sequenced material: whole blood. The rearrangement uses TRBV13 and TRBJ2-7, with TRBD1 matching 10 bases. This TCR derives from an adult who was a healthcare worker with PCR-confirmed SARS-CoV-2 infection or an uninfected control (not recorded which). CDR3 sequence: CASSSPGTGASYEQYF. CDR3 bases: TGTGCCAGCAGCTCCCCCGGGACAGGGGCTTCCTACGAGCAGTACTTC.